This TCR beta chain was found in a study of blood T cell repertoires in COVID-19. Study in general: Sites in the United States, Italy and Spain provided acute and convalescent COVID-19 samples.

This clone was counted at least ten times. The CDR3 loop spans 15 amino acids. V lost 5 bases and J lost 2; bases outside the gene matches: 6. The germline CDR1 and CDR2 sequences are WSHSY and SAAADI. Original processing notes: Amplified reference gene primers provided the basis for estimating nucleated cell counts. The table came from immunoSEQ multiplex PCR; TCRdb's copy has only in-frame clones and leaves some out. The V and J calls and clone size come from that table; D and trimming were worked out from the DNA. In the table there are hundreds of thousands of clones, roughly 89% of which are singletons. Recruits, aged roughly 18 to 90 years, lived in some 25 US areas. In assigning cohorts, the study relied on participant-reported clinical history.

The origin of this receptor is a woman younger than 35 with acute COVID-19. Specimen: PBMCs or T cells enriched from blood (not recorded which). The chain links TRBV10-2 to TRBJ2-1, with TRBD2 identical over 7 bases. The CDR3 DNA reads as TGCGCCAGCAGTCGGGGGGAGACTACCTACAATGAGCAGTTCTTC. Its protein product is CASSRGETTYNEQFF.